This T cell receptor (beta chain) was recorded in a study of identical twins. Carrying unique molecular identifiers, the cDNA also gained a universal primer site through template switching. TCRdb passed the 5' RACE reads through MiXCR, listing each CDR3 protein once. The sample shows some 100,000 distinct CDR3 sequences, around 5.5% of them seen only once. Points from the study as a whole: Sequences that were out-of-frame, alpha and twin-shared displayed an excess of low generation probability. Recombination models fit unrelated individuals' TCR alpha sharing but underestimated twins'.

This clonotype was seen many times. Its antigen is undetermined. This CDR3 spans 13 amino acids. Germline V gene data show CDR1 as DFQATT and CDR2 as SNEGSKA (reference sequence). J gave up 4 bases and V 6 bases, and 5 bases lay outside the gene matches. The sample comprised memory T cells sorted from blood. This clonotype was obtained from a woman aged 50 to 65 in good health. This chain joins TRBV20-1 and TRBJ2-5; 10 bases align to TRBD1. The CDR3 spells CSAPTGGLETQYF. In DNA form, the CDR3 reads TGCAGTGCCCCGACAGGGGGCTTAGAGACCCAGTACTTC.